This T cell receptor beta chain was captured by sequencing in a study of OX40 agonist ivuxolimab in advanced cancers. About the study: Ivuxolimab, an agonist antibody against OX40 (CD134), was given to patients.

This CDR3 is built from 14 residues. Trimming removed 1 base from V and 0 bases from J, with 7 bases in between. Per the germline V gene, CDR1 is SGHNT and CDR2 is YYREEE (reference sequence). The repertoire was sequenced with immunoSEQ multiplex PCR; TCRdb's copy has only in-frame clones and lacks some. Of some 74,000 clones in the sample, almost 85% were seen once. The origin of this receptor is an adult with an advanced solid tumor such as melanoma, head and neck, liver or kidney cancer. Here the sequenced sample was CD4+ or CD8+ T cells sorted from blood, taken in a trial of the OX40 agonist ivuxolimab. The rearrangement joins TRBV5-4 to TRBJ1-1, with no clear D. CDR3 nucleotides: TGTGCCAGCAGCTTGAGAACAGTGAACACTGAAGCTTTCTTT. The encoded protein is CASSLRTVNTEAFF.